The clone carrying this TCR beta chain has a count of ten or more. Antigen specificity is unknown. TCRdb re-called the multiplex PCR reads through MiXCR, storing one row per CDR3 protein. The sample holds around 70,000 distinct CDR3 sequences, 40% to 55% seen once. The CDR3 consists of 14 residues. With 5 bases removed from V and 2 bases from J, the gap between germline ends came to 10 bases. Germline V lookup: CDR1 KGHSY, CDR2 FQNENV. The data belong to a study of breast tumors, draining lymph nodes, adjacent tissues. Study observations and caveats: Data fit most tumor T cells coming from lymph node, expanding in tumor. Compared with basal-like, luminal-like tumors shared significantly more repertoire with nontumor tissue. Tumors had less TCR diversity than lymph nodes, more than nontumor tissue. The lymph node origin of tumor T cells was framed as consistent with a hypothesis, not demonstrated.

The chain links TRBV16 to TRBJ1-3, with D perhaps TRBD1 (5 bases). The TCR originated in a female donor with breast cancer. Some clones in this sample may be carry-over from other donors' samples. Specimen: breast tumor tissue. The DNA of the CDR3 is TGTGCCAGCAGCGGACGCAGGGCTGGAAACACCATATATTTT. Amino acid sequence: CASSGRRAGNTIYF.